Listed here are 21 T cell receptor beta chains from one sample, sequenced in a study of early T cells in non-severe SARS-CoV-2 infection. TCRdb recomputed calls from the 5' RACE reads with MiXCR, one row per CDR3 protein. There are about 64,000 distinct CDR3 sequences in the sample; 18% occur only once, and roughly 8.2% lies in the top ten. This sample comprised whole blood, obtained at baseline. The receptors were gathered from an adult who was a healthcare worker with PCR-confirmed SARS-CoV-2 infection or an uninfected control (not recorded which).

This clonotype was detected only a few times. The rearrangement links TRBV23-1 to TRBJ2-7; D unresolved. TRBV23-1 belongs to the ORF category, with a function that is uncertain. The CDR3 is 14 amino acids. V lost 0 bases and J 3 bases, leaving 9 bases between the germline ends. The CDR3 protein is CASSQSLELYEQYF. The CDR3 nucleotides read TGCGCCAGCAGTCAATCGCTAGAACTCTACGAGCAGTACTTC.

This clonotype was counted only a few times. The chain uses TRBV7-2 and TRBJ2-2; unclear D gene. V shed 4 bases and J shed 3 bases, with 3 bases lying between them. Germline lookup yields CDR1 SGHTA and CDR2 FQGNSA. This CDR3 contains 12 residues. Here the CDR3 reads CASSSYTGELFF. The CDR3 DNA is TGTGCCAGCAGCTCCTACACCGGGGAGCTGTTTTTT.

This clonotype was detected many times. The rearrangement joins TRBV10-1 to TRBJ1-1, with D possibly being TRBD1 (6 bases). Germline CDR1 WNHNN, CDR2 SYGVQD (reference sequence). Trimming left V 3 bases short and J 1 base short, with 12 bases between. CDR3 size: 15 residues. CDR3 sequence: CASSDSGAPNTEAFF. CDR3 DNA: TGCGCCAGCAGTGACTCGGGGGCACCGAACACTGAAGCTTTCTTT.

The chain links TRBV7-2 to TRBJ2-2; 7 bases align to TRBD1. J was trimmed by 8 bases and V by 4 bases; bases with no gene match: 7. Germline values: CDR1 SGHTA, CDR2 FQGNSA. CDR3 size: 14 residues. CDR3 DNA: TGTGCCAGCAGCTCCACAGGGGTTAGGGGGGAGCTGTTTTTT. Protein sequence: CASSSTGVRGELFF.

In this sample, this clonotype turned up a few times. The V gene is TRBV4-2, the J gene TRBJ1-6, with D possibly TRBD1 on 5 matching bases. V lost 0 bases and J lost 7, with 13 bases in between. Per the germline V gene, CDR1 is LGHNA and CDR2 is YNFKEQ. The CDR3 length is 16 residues. DNA of the CDR3: TGTGCCAGCAGCCAAGAAGCGAGGGGAGCCAATTCACCCCTCCACTTT. It translates to CASSQEARGANSPLHF.

There are a few counts of this clonotype. J is TRBJ2-7 and V is TRBV11-2, with D hard to call. Per the germline V gene, CDR1 is SGHAT and CDR2 is FQNNGV. CDR3 size: 13 residues. With 2 bases removed from V and 4 bases from J, the gap between germline ends came to 9 bases. CDR3 in amino acids: CASSLRADYEQYF. The CDR3 coding sequence is TGTGCCAGCAGCTTAAGGGCCGATTACGAGCAGTACTTC.

This clonotype was seen at least ten times. The chain carries TRBV11-2 and TRBJ2-2; 10 nucleotides agree with TRBD2. Germline trimming cut 3 bases from V and 4 bases from J; bases unmatched to any gene: 2. CDR3 size: 15 residues. Germline V lookup: CDR1 SGHAT, CDR2 FQNNGV. Here the CDR3 reads CASSFSGGTTGELFF. CDR3 coding DNA: TGTGCCAGCAGCTTTAGCGGGGGGACCACCGGGGAGCTGTTTTTT. The full variable domain, with the rest looked up from reference TRBV11-2 and TRBJ2-2, is EAGVAQSPRYKIIEKRQSVAFWCNPISGHATLYWYQQILGQGPKLLIQFQNNGVVDDSQLPKDRFSAERLKGVDSTLKIQPAKLEDSAVYLCASSFSGGTTGELFFGEGSRLTVL.

This sequence joins TRBV2 and TRBJ1-5; D possibly corresponds to TRBD1 (5 bases). The CDR3 runs 16 residues. The ends were cut back, 5 bases at V and 2 bases at J, with 16 bases in the middle. Germline V lookup: CDR1 SNHLY, CDR2 FYNNEI. CDR3 residues: CASSSIEGSGNQPQHF. The CDR3 DNA reads TGTGCCAGCAGTTCTATCGAGGGGTCTGGCAATCAGCCCCAGCATTTT.

The genes are TRBV7-9 and TRBJ1-1; no firm D call. V lost 5 bases and J lost 6, with 13 bases in between. CDR1 is SEHNR and CDR2 is FQNEAQ in the germline V gene (reference sequence). The CDR3 is 13 residues long. CDR3: CASSTRDGAEAFF. CDR3 nucleotides: TGTGCCAGCAGCACACGTGACGGGGCTGAAGCTTTCTTT. Full variable domain (remainder filled in from reference TRBV7-9 and TRBJ1-1): DTGVSQNPRHKITKRGQNVTFRCDPISEHNRLYWYRQTLGQGPEFLTYFQNEAQLEKSRLLSDRFSAERPKGSFSTLEIQRTEQGDSAMYLCASSTRDGAEAFFGQGTRLTVV.

This clonotype was recorded a few times. V is TRBV2 and J is TRBJ2-5; D gene unclear. CDR1 and CDR2 (germline): SNHLY, FYNNEI. Trimming shortened V by 10 bases and J by 4 bases, and 13 bases separated the two germline ends. The CDR3 consists of 12 residues. This CDR3 is CATLKGGETQYF. Here the CDR3 DNA reads TGTGCCACCCTGAAAGGTGGAGAGACCCAGTACTTC.

In its sample, this clonotype was seen many times. The V gene is TRBV7-2, the J gene TRBJ1-5; D is unclear. CDR3 length: 15 amino acids. V was pared by 1 base and J by 3 bases, with 10 bases between. CDR1 SGHTA and CDR2 FQGNSA come from the germline V gene. The CDR3 region is CASSLGVGTNQPQHF. As DNA, the CDR3 is TGTGCCAGCAGCTTAGGAGTCGGTACCAATCAGCCCCAGCATTTT.

This clonotype was seen a few times. This CDR3 reads CASSFQQGAANTEAFF. In nucleotides, the CDR3 is TGTGCCAGCAGTTTCCAACAGGGGGCTGCGAACACTGAAGCTTTCTTT. V gene TRBV12-3 or TRBV12-4 combines with J gene TRBJ1-1; TRBD1 matches 9 bases. This CDR3 contains 16 residues. The trim removed 3 bases at V and 1 base at J, leaving 6 bases unmatched.

This rearrangement joins TRBV10-2 to TRBJ2-2; no clear D gene. The CDR3 spans 15 residues. V was clipped by 3 bases and J by 1 base, with 9 bases between them. Germline V gives CDR1 WSHSY, CDR2 SAAADI. This CDR3 is CASSELAKNTGELFF. The CDR3 DNA sequence: TGCGCCAGCAGTGAATTGGCCAAGAACACCGGGGAGCTGTTTTTT.

This clonotype has more than one count but fewer than ten. The chain carries TRBV4-3 and TRBJ2-6, with unresolved D. Trimming pared 0 bases from V and 2 bases from J, leaving 8 bases between. The CDR3 totals 16 residues. From germline, CDR1 is LGHNA and CDR2 YSLEER. CDR3 protein: CASSQDAGAGANVLTF. The CDR3 DNA sequence: TGCGCCAGCAGCCAAGATGCTGGGGCTGGGGCCAACGTCCTGACTTTC.

This clonotype has a handful of counts. The CDR3 DNA follows: TGTGCCAGCAGTCCATACCAGAGCTCCTACGAGCAGTACTTC. Translating it yields CASSPYQSSYEQYF. The chain recombines TRBV27 with TRBJ2-7, with D unresolved. This CDR3 has 14 amino acids. Trimming shortened V by 5 bases and J by 0 bases, and 11 bases separated the two germline ends. Per germline, CDR1 MNHEY and CDR2 SMNVEV (reference sequence).

This chain joins TRBV29-1 and TRBJ2-3; 7 nucleotides align to TRBD2. The CDR3 is 13 residues long. Trimming cost V 1 base and J 12 bases; bases outside gene matches: 10. Per the germline V gene, CDR1 is SQVTM and CDR2 is ANQGSEA. The CDR3 nucleotides are TGCAGCGTTGAAGCCAGAGCGGGGCCCCCCCAGTATTTT. As protein: CSVEARAGPPQYF.

The V and J genes are TRBV20-1 and TRBJ2-1; possibly TRBD1 or TRBD2 for D (5 bases each). Germline V gives CDR1 DFQATT, CDR2 SNEGSKA (reference sequence). The CDR3 runs 13 residues. The V and J ends lost 2 bases and 6 bases respectively, with 11 bases between them. CDR3 coding DNA: TGCAGTGCTAGAAGGGACGCCGGCAATGAGCAGTTCTTC. Encoded protein: CSARRDAGNEQFF.

This clonotype was found a few times. The chain couples TRBV20-1 to TRBJ1-6; 9 nucleotides align to TRBD1. Germline V gene lookup returns CDR1 DFQATT and CDR2 SNEGSKA (reference sequence). V was pared by 1 base and J by 9 bases, with 13 bases of the junction left unmatched. This CDR3 has 17 amino acids. CDR3 region: CSARVGITGGSGSPLHF. The CDR3 nucleotides are TGCAGTGCTAGAGTTGGTATTACAGGGGGCTCGGGTTCACCCCTCCACTTT.

This clonotype was seen a few times. This chain's CDR3 is CASSLKAGGLGYTF. The CDR3, as DNA: TGTGCCAGCAGCTTGAAGGCAGGGGGCCTTGGCTACACCTTC. The chain couples TRBV5-6 to TRBJ1-2; TRBD1 matches 8 bases. V trimming: 1 base; J trimming: 7 bases; junction bases outside the gene matches: 6. The CDR3 spans 14 residues. Germline CDR1 reads SGHDT; CDR2 reads YYEEEE. The complete variable domain, with remaining parts taken from reference TRBV5-6 and TRBJ1-2, reads DAGVTQSPTHLIKTRGQQVTLRCSPKSGHDTVSWYQQALGQGPQFIFQYYEEEERQRGNFPDRFSGHQFPNYSSELNVNALLLGDSALYLCASSLKAGGLGYTFGSGTRLTVV.

Ten or more counts support this clonotype. The chain joins TRBV6-5 to TRBJ1-4; weak D call: TRBD1 (5 bases). From germline, CDR1 is MNHEY and CDR2 SVGAGI. This CDR3 has 13 residues. V lost 7 bases, J lost 10 bases, and 16 bases lay in between. CDR3 DNA: TGTGCCAGCAAACACCCTGGGACGGGAAAACTGTTTTTT. Encoded protein: CASKHPGTGKLFF.

This clonotype occurred a few times. The gene calls are TRBV10-3 and TRBJ1-1; D ambiguous. The CDR3 sequence is 12 residues long. Germline CDR1 and CDR2: ENHRY and SYGVKD. Trimming removed 5 bases from V and 1 base from J, with 5 bases in between. The CDR3 DNA reads as TGTGCCATCAGTCCCCAGAACACTGAAGCTTTCTTT. Translation gives CAISPQNTEAFF.